A selection of T cell receptor beta chains follows, all from one sample in a study of neurological immune-mediated disorders. A single record per CDR3 protein comes from TCRdb applying MiXCR to the 5' RACE reads. The sample has approximately 100,000 distinct CDR3 sequences, under 4.5% seen once. The sequenced material came from PBMCs. The origin of the receptors is a woman between 50 and 59 years old with multiple sclerosis. Both conserved end residues are part of each CDR3. A D gene is named only where the DNA matches it firmly. Sizes are listed as how often the clone was seen (once, few, many) or a class if it is expanded.

j_call v_call d_call clone_size cdr3_aa cdr3_nt
TRBJ2-3 TRBV5-1 . many CASSWTSRTSDTQYF TGCGCCAGCAGTTGGACATCCAGAACGTCAGATACGCAGTATTTT
TRBJ2-1 TRBV5-1 TRBD2 many CASSLPLAGNNEQFF TGCGCCAGCAGCTTGCCACTAGCGGGGAACAATGAGCAGTTCTTC
TRBJ2-3 TRBV5-1 . many CASSSGTNTDTQYF TGCGCCAGCAGTTCCGGGACAAACACAGATACGCAGTATTTT
TRBJ1-2 TRBV13 . many CASSSLRPRVWGGSNYGYTF TGTGCCAGCAGCTCGTTAAGACCACGGGTCTGGGGCGGCTCTAACTATGGCTACACCTTC
TRBJ2-1 TRBV5-1 . many CASSAGHGPYNEQFF TGCGCCAGCAGCGCCGGACACGGTCCCTACAATGAGCAGTTCTTC
TRBJ2-5 TRBV15 . many CATSRGQTKETQYF TGTGCCACCAGCAGAGGACAGACAAAAGAGACCCAGTACTTC
TRBJ2-3 TRBV5-5 . many CASSLGGAGTDTQYF TGTGCCAGCAGCTTGGGCGGCGCGGGCACAGATACGCAGTATTTT
TRBJ2-3 TRBV18 TRBD2 many CASSPVAGASDTQYF TGTGCCAGCTCACCAGTAGCGGGGGCTTCAGATACGCAGTATTTT
TRBJ2-3 TRBV10-3 . many CAILNPDSTDTQYF TGTGCCATCTTGAATCCGGACAGCACAGATACGCAGTATTTT
TRBJ2-2 TRBV11-2 . many CASSLGLWGPTGELFF TGTGCCAGCAGCTTAGGTTTATGGGGGCCCACCGGGGAGCTGTTTTTT
TRBJ2-2 TRBV11-2 . many CASSHPTLDARGGENTGELFF TGTGCCAGCAGCCACCCCACTTTGGACGCAAGGGGGGGAGAGAACACCGGGGAGCTGTTTTTT